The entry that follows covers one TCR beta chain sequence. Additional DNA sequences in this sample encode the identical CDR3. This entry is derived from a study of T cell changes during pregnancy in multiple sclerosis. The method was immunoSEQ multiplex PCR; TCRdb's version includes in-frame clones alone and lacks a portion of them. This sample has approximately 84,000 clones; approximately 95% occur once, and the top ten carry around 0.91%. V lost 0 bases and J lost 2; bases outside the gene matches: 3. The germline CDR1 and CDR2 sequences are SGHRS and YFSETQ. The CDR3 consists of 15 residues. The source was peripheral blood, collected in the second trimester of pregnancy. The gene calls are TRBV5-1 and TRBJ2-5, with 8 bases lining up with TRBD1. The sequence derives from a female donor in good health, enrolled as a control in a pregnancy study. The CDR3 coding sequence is TGCGCCAGCAGCTTGGGAACAGGGGGACAAGAGACCCAGTACTTC. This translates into CASSLGTGGQETQYF.